This T cell receptor beta chain was found in a study of blood T cell repertoires in COVID-19. Clones were sequenced by immunoSEQ multiplex PCR, and TCRdb holds only the in-frame ones, with some missing. This sample has roughly 180,000 clones, with 80% to 90% found just once. V lost 4 bases and J lost 1, with 7 bases in between. This CDR3 is 13 amino acids long. Germline CDR1 LGHDT, CDR2 YNNKEL (reference sequence). The V gene is TRBV3-1 (or the pseudogene TRBV3-2), the J gene TRBJ1-1; the D is unclear. Sequences were obtained from peripheral blood. The receptor comes from a woman aged 50 to 60 with COVID-19, enrolled during active disease. The CDR3 region has the DNA TGTGCCAGCAGCCCGCGGGAGAACACTGAAGCTTTCTTT. It translates to CASSPRENTEAFF.